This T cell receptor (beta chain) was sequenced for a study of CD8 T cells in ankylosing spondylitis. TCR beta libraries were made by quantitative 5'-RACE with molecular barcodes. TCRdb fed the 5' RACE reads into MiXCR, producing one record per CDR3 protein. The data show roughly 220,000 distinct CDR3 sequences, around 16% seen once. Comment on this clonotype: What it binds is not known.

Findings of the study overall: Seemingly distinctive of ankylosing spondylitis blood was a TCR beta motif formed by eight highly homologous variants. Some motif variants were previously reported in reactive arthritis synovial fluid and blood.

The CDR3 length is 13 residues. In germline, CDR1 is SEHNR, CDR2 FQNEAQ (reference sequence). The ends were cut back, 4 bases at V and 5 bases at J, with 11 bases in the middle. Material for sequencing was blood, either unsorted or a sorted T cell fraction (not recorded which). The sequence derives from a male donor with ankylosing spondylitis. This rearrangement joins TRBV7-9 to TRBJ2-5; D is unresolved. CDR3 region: CASSSSAFETQYF. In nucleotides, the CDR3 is TGTGCCAGCAGCTCCAGTGCTTTTGAGACCCAGTACTTC.